What follows is one TCR beta chain and its context. Its antigen is currently unknown. One end of the junction fails to match germline, which may point to a read error. This entry comes from a study of tumor-infiltrating lymphocytes in primary liver carcinoma. Study results and limitations: Presence in all five tumor regions was observed for only about 7-24% of top clones.

Germline V CDR1 and CDR2: SGHNT, YENEEA. This CDR3 has 10 residues. Total RNA (roughly 530 ng) served as template for TCR beta cDNA synthesis primed by a constant-region primer. TCR beta libraries came from three nested multiplex PCR rounds using slightly modified ARM-PCR. Two initial PCR rounds of approximately 10 cycles each paired TRBV1-TRBV30 forward primers with a C-beta reverse primer. TCRdb reanalysed the multiplex PCR reads using MiXCR and keeps one entry per CDR3 protein. The data contain some 180,000 distinct CDR3 sequences, around 85% of them singletons. Both RNA and DNA were isolated together from 20-30 mg of bulk tissue that had not been sorted.

Input material: tumor tissue from primary liver carcinoma. This clonotype originated in a man in his forties or fifties with primary liver carcinoma and hepatitis B virus infection. The V and J genes are TRBV11-3 and TRBJ1-3, with D uncertain. The CDR3 DNA is TGTCCCAGCAACTTCTCCACTATATATTTT. The encoded protein is CPSNFSTIYF.